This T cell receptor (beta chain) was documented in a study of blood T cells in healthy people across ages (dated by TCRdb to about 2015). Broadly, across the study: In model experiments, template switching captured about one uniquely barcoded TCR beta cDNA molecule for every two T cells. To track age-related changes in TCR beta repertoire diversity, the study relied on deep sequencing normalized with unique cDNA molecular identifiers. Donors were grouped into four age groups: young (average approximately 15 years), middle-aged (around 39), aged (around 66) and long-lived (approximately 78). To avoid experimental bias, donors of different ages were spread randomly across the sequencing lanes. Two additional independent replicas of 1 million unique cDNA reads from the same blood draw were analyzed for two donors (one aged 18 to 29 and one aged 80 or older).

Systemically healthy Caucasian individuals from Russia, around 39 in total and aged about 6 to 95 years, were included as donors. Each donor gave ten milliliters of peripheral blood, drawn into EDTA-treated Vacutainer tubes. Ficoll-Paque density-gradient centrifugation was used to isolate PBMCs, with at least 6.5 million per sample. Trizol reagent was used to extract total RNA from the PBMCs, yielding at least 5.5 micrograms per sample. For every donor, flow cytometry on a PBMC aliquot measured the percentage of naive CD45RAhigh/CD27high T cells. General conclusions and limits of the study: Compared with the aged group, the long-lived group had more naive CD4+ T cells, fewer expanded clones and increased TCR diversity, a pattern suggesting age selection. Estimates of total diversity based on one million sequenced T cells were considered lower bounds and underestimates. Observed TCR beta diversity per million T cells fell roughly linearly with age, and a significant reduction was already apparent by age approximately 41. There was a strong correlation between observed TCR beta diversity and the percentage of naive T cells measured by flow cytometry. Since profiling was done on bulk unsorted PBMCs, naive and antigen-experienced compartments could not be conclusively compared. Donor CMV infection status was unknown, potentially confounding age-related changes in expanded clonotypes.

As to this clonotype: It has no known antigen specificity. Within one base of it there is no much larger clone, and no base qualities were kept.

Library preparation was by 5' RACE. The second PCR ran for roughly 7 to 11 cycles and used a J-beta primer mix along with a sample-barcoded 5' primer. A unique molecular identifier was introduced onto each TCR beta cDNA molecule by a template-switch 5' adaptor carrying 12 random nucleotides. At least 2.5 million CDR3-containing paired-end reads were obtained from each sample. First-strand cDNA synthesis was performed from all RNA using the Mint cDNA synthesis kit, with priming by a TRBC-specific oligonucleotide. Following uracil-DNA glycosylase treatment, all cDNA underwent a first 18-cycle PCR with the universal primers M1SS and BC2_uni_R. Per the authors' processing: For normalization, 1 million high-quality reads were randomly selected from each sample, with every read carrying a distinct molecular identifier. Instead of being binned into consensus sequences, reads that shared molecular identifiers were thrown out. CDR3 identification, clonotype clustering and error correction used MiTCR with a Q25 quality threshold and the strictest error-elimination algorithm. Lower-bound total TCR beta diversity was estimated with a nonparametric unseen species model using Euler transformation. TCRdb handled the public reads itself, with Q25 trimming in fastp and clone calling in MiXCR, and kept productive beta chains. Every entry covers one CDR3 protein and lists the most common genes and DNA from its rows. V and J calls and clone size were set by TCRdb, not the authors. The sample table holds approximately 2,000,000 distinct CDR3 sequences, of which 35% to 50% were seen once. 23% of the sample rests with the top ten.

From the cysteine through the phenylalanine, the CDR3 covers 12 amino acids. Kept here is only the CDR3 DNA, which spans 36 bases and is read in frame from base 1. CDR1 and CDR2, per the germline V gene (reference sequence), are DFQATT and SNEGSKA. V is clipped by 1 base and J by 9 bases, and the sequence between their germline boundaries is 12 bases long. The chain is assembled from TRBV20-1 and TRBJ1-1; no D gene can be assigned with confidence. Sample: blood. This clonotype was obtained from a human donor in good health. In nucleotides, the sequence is TGCAGTGCTAGAGTCTACGGAGGGCAAGCTTTCTTT. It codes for CSARVYGGQAFF.